The clone carrying this TCR beta chain was detected ten times or more. Its specificity is unknown. These data belong to a study of T cells in Graves' hyperthyroidism and ophthalmopathy. Regarding the study as a whole: Appearing also in blood were most of the thyroid clonotypes expanded above 0.001.

There were TCR beta CDR3 regions amplified from RNA transcripts. The HTBI set primed first-round TCR CDR3 RT-PCR. Using its own MiXCR run on the multiplex PCR reads, TCRdb lists one record per CDR3 protein. The table has roughly 710,000 distinct CDR3 sequences, 35% seen once; the top ten hold around 32%. This receptor was obtained from a woman aged 40 to 49 with Graves' hyperthyroidism. The sample consisted of blood.

The CDR3 loop is CASSPRQDSYEQYF. In nucleotides, the CDR3 is TGTGCCAGCAGCCCAAGACAGGACTCCTACGAGCAGTACTTC. J is TRBJ2-7 and V is TRBV7-2; D is perhaps TRBD1 (6 bases). Trimming took 5 bases from V and 0 from J, leaving 11 bases between them. The CDR3 contains 14 residues. Germline CDR1 reads SGHTA; CDR2 reads FQGNSA.